The source of this TCR beta chain is a study of cytotoxic CD8 clonotypes in ibrutinib-treated CLL. Study in general: The patients, some eleven relapsed/refractory and more than 14 treatment-naive, included about 18 who were IGHV unmutated.

TCRdb keeps only in-frame clones here, not all; method: immunoSEQ multiplex PCR. In the table there are approximately 84,000 clones, around 84% of which are singletons. CDR1 SNHLY and CDR2 FYNNEI come from the germline V gene. Trimming took 2 bases from V and 3 from J, leaving 8 bases between them. The CDR3 is made up of 14 amino acids. This material consisted of PBMCs, taken before ibrutinib treatment. The receptor's source is a human donor with chronic lymphocytic leukemia. This chain joins TRBV2 and TRBJ1-5; no clear D gene. DNA for the CDR3: TGTGCCAGCAGTGAATGGCGGACCAATCAGCCCCAGCATTTT. This gives the protein CASSEWRTNQPQHF.